This T cell receptor beta chain is drawn from a study of beta chain features in type 1 diabetes. In the study overall: The patients were much like the healthy donors in age, gender and cell yields. Study-level findings and limits: Diminished insertions and augmented deletions at VDJ junctions characterized type 1 diabetes patients. All four CD4+ subsets of Type 1 diabetes patients contained TCRB CDR3s that were moderately but significantly shorter.

All of the isolated RNA was reverse transcribed, so expressed TCRB transcripts were sequenced. About 3.6 million reads was the average for naive, central memory and regulatory T cell samples. The data were produced by immunoSEQ multiplex PCR, yet TCRdb's version contains in-frame clones alone and is incomplete. This table holds fewer than 400,000 clones, around 9.3% found once. V gave up 0 bases and J gave up 0 bases, with 8 bases separating them. Germline lookup yields CDR1 WNHNN and CDR2 SYGVQD (reference sequence). There are 15 residues in the CDR3. This clone was recorded a few times. What it binds is unknown.

Sequencing was performed on central memory CD4+ T cells from blood. The rearrangement joins TRBV10-1 to TRBJ2-5, with D tentatively TRBD1 or TRBD2 (5 bases each). This receptor was identified in a man aged 25 to 40 with type 1 diabetes. The DNA for the CDR3 is TGCGCCAGCAGTGAGTCAGGGGAGAACCAAGAGACCCAGTACTTC. Its protein is CASSESGENQETQYF.